The 32 T cell receptor beta chains listed next were all sequenced from one sample in a study of preoperative IRX-2 immunotherapy in early breast cancer (dated by TCRdb to the late 2010s). The treatment or condition tag for this specimen amounts to: preoperative locoregional IRX-2 cytokine immunotherapy. The library came from the immunoSEQ multiplex PCR assay. The source is immuneACCESS, and TCRdb retained only in-frame sequences with V and J called. Part of the clones is not carried over; for the studies checked, unresolved V genes explain less than half of this, and the remainder is unexplained. This sample is represented by around 25,000 clones; 85% to 90% of them were singletons. The ten largest clones represent over 25% of the sample. The sample consisted of tumor tissue, taken after IRX-2 immunotherapy. These receptors came from a human donor with breast cancer.

This chain links TRBV19 with TRBJ1-2; no firm D call. V was shortened by 7 bases and J by 5 bases, with 17 bases between the two germline ends. Germline CDR1 reads LNHDA; CDR2 reads SQIVND (reference sequence). The CDR3 covers 14 residues. CDR3 DNA sequence: TGTGCCAGTAACCCGGCCCTTCTGAGGTATGGCTACACCTTC. Translated, it gives CASNPALLRYGYTF.

This chain connects TRBV11-2 to TRBJ2-1; 8 bases are a match to TRBD1. The CDR3 has 16 amino acids. Germline CDR1 reads SGHAT; CDR2 reads FQNNGV. Germline trimming cut 5 bases from V and 1 base from J; bases unmatched to any gene: 7. The CDR3 DNA reads as TGTGCCAGCAGCCCCCCCCGGACAGGGTCCTACAATGAGCAGTTCTTC. Translating it yields CASSPPRTGSYNEQFF. Complete variable domain (other parts from reference TRBV11-2 and TRBJ2-1): EAGVAQSPRYKIIEKRQSVAFWCNPISGHATLYWYQQILGQGPKLLIQFQNNGVVDDSQLPKDRFSAERLKGVDSTLKIQPAKLEDSAVYLCASSPPRTGSYNEQFFGPGTRLTVL.

The V call is TRBV10-1, the J call TRBJ2-1, with 9 bases identical to TRBD2. This CDR3 contains 16 residues. Germline CDR1 WNHNN, CDR2 SYGVQD (reference sequence). Trimming took 2 bases from V and 4 from J; bases not matched to a gene: 6. CDR3 DNA sequence: TGCGCCAGCAGTGAGCAGGCGGGGGGGGGATACAATGAGCAGTTCTTC. As protein: CASSEQAGGGYNEQFF.

The CDR3 DNA sequence: TGTGCCAGCAGCTTCGGGGGGGCGATCACCGGGGAGCTGTTTTTT. Its translation is CASSFGGAITGELFF. The V gene is TRBV7-3, the J gene TRBJ2-2, with 8 bases matching TRBD2. CDR1 and CDR2 from the germline V gene are SGHTA and FQGTGA. This CDR3 has 15 residues. The V and J ends lost 3 bases and 4 bases, in that order; junction bases with no gene match: 4.

The chain combines TRBV7-8 with TRBJ1-2; no definite D call. Germline V gene data show CDR1 as SGHVS and CDR2 as FQNEAQ. This CDR3 is built from 15 residues. V was pared by 3 bases and J by 7 bases, with 18 bases between. The CDR3 region has the DNA TGTGCCAGCAGCTTGTTTGAAGGGCCAGCTAGTGGCTACACCTTC. It translates to CASSLFEGPASGYTF.

The rearrangement joins TRBV15 to TRBJ1-1, with D hard to call. Trimming removed 3 bases at V and 5 bases at J, with 10 bases between. Germline CDR1 is LNHNV and CDR2 is YYDKDF (reference sequence). The length of the CDR3 is 13 residues. CDR3 nucleotides: TGTGCCACCAGCAGGGACGGTCGAACTGAAGCTTTCTTT. It translates to CATSRDGRTEAFF.

CDR3 nucleotides: TGTGCCTGGAACCTACTTAGCAATCAGCCCCAGCATTTT. This gives the protein CAWNLLSNQPQHF. This rearrangement joins TRBV30 to TRBJ1-5, with D hard to call. The V and J ends lost 4 bases and 0 bases respectively, with 7 bases between them. The germline V gene has CDR1 GTSNPN and CDR2 SVGIG (reference sequence). The CDR3 sequence is 13 residues long.

V usage is TRBV6-1 and J usage is TRBJ2-2, with 7 bases fitting TRBD2. There are 15 residues in the CDR3. Germline CDR1 and CDR2: MNHNS and SASEGT. V trimming: 4 bases; J trimming: 2 bases; junction bases outside the gene matches: 4. The CDR3 is CASSGGLPNTGELFF. CDR3 nucleotides: TGTGCCAGCAGTGGGGGACTACCTAACACCGGGGAGCTGTTTTTT.

V usage is TRBV11-3 and J usage is TRBJ1-1; TRBD1 might be the D (5 bases). The CDR3 consists of 15 residues. With 5 bases removed from V and 0 bases from J, the gap between germline ends came to 13 bases. Looked up from germline, CDR1 is SGHNT and CDR2 is YENEEA. CDR3 sequence reads: CASSPFLGVNTEAFF. The CDR3, as DNA: TGTGCCAGCAGCCCCTTCCTGGGGGTGAACACTGAAGCTTTCTTT.

The rearrangement links TRBV18 to TRBJ2-5; D unresolved. Germline V gene data show CDR1 as KGHSH and CDR2 as LQKENI. The CDR3 length is 14 residues. Deletions cut 0 bases from V and 2 bases from J, with 7 bases between. The CDR3: CASSPPYTQETQYF. As DNA, the CDR3 is TGTGCCAGCTCACCACCTTACACGCAAGAGACCCAGTACTTC.

The chain joins TRBV28 to TRBJ2-5, with D perhaps TRBD2 (7 bases). The germline CDR1 and CDR2 sequences are MDHEN and SYDVKM. The CDR3 has 15 amino acids. The V end lost 5 bases, the J end lost 5 bases, and 18 bases lay between the germline ends. The CDR3 coding sequence is TGTGCCAGCAGTCGGATAGACACGGGGGGCGAGACCCAGTACTTC. It specifies CASSRIDTGGETQYF.

The chain combines TRBV7-9 with TRBJ1-1; TRBD1 matches at 8 bases. There are 16 residues in the CDR3. From germline, CDR1 is SEHNR and CDR2 FQNEAQ (reference sequence). V shed 4 bases, J shed 1 base, and the junction held 8 bases outside the gene matches. CDR3 loop: CASSSTRTGGNTEAFF. The CDR3 DNA is TGTGCCAGCAGCTCTACCCGAACAGGGGGGAACACTGAAGCTTTCTTT.

V is TRBV18 and J is TRBJ1-4; 11 bases match TRBD1. Germline V CDR1 and CDR2: KGHSH, LQKENI. The CDR3 has 16 amino acids. The junction had 2 bases not matched to a gene; V was cut back by 0 bases and J by 5 bases. CDR3 residues: CASSPPGTGGNEKLFF. The CDR3 DNA follows: TGTGCCAGCTCACCACCGGGGACAGGGGGAAATGAAAAACTGTTTTTT. The whole variable domain, remainder taken from reference TRBV18 and TRBJ1-4, is NAGVMQNPRHLVRRRGQEARLRCSPMKGHSHVYWYRQLPEEGLKFMVYLQKENIIDESGMPKERFSAEFPKEGPSILRIQQVVRGDSAAYFCASSPPGTGGNEKLFFGSGTQLSVL.

The gene calls are TRBV19 and TRBJ2-1; 10 nucleotides align to TRBD2. Per germline, CDR1 LNHDA and CDR2 SQIVND (reference sequence). V lost 8 bases and J lost 7; bases outside the gene matches: 11. CDR3 size: 15 residues. CDR3 DNA sequence: TGTGCCAGTTACCAGCGGGGGGGAATTGGGAATGAGCAGTTCTTC. This sequence encodes CASYQRGGIGNEQFF.

This chain links TRBV4-1 with TRBJ2-3, with a possible D match to TRBD1 (5 bases). The CDR3 has 16 amino acids. Germline V lookup: CDR1 MGHRA, CDR2 YSYEKL. Trimming took 0 bases from V and 3 from J, leaving 13 bases between them. The CDR3 here is CASSQESVPGTDTQYF. The CDR3 coding sequence is TGCGCCAGCAGCCAAGAGTCCGTCCCAGGGACAGATACGCAGTATTTT.

The chain couples TRBV29-1 to TRBJ2-7; D assignment may be TRBD1 or TRBD2 (5 bases each). Trimming cost V 6 bases and J 5 bases, with 14 bases left between them. This CDR3 has 12 amino acids. In germline, CDR1 is SQVTM, CDR2 ANQGSEA. CDR3 coding DNA: TGCAGCGTGGGGGTCCAGTGGGACGAGCAGTACTTC. Residues: CSVGVQWDEQYF.

The chain joins TRBV28 to TRBJ2-7, with TRBD1 as a possible D gene (6 bases). The CDR3 has 12 amino acids. Germline V gene sequence: CDR1 MDHEN, CDR2 SYDVKM. V was cut by 2 bases and J by 5 bases, with 7 bases left in between. The CDR3 reads CASSLPGDEQYV. Written as DNA, the CDR3 is TGTGCCAGCAGTTTACCAGGGGACGAGCAGTACGTC.

The chain has TRBV7-9 and TRBJ1-2; the match to TRBD1 covers 8 bases. Germline assignment: CDR1 SEHNR and CDR2 FQNEAQ (reference sequence). The CDR3 spans 15 residues. V lost 2 bases, J lost 4 bases, and 6 bases stayed unmatched. The CDR3 loop is CASSLSPGQVYGYTF. Written as DNA, the CDR3 is TGTGCCAGCAGCTTATCCCCGGGACAGGTCTATGGCTACACCTTC.

The chain couples TRBV7-9 to TRBJ2-3; a possible D gene is TRBD1 (5 bases). Trimming cost V 2 bases and J 2 bases, with 17 bases left between them. This CDR3 has 17 residues. Germline CDR1 reads SEHNR; CDR2 reads FQNEAQ (reference sequence). The CDR3 region has the DNA TGTGCCAGCAGCTTACCCCAGGGATGGGATGTCACAGATACGCAGTATTTT. It specifies CASSLPQGWDVTDTQYF.

The chain links TRBV7-2 to TRBJ1-6; 7 nucleotides line up with TRBD1. This CDR3 has 18 residues. The germline V gene encodes CDR1 SGHTA and CDR2 FQGNSA. V was pared by 1 base and J by 0 bases, with 6 bases of the junction left unmatched. CDR3 in DNA: TGTGCCAGCAGCTTAGTGGGCAGGGGGAGCTCCTATAATTCACCCCTCCACTTT. The encoded protein is CASSLVGRGSSYNSPLHF.

The chain combines TRBV30 with TRBJ2-6; D not certain. Trimming shortened V by 1 base and J by 1 base, and 5 bases separated the two germline ends. This CDR3 region has 14 residues. Germline V gene lookup returns CDR1 GTSNPN and CDR2 SVGIG (reference sequence). The CDR3, as DNA: TGTGCCTGGAGTGAAACGTCTGGGGCCAACGTCCTGACTTTC. As protein: CAWSETSGANVLTF. Full variable domain (outside the CDR3, taken from reference TRBV30 and TRBJ2-6): SQTIHQWPATLVQPVGSPLSLECTVEGTSNPNLYWYRQAAGRGLQLLFYSVGIGQISSEVPQNLSASRPQDRQFILSSKKLLLSDSGFYLCAWSETSGANVLTFGAGSRLTVL.

This rearrangement joins TRBV6-1 to TRBJ2-2; D is unclear. Germline V gene sequence: CDR1 MNHNS, CDR2 SASEGT. The CDR3 sequence is 13 residues long. V lost 7 bases and J 1 base, leaving 7 bases between the germline ends. DNA for the CDR3: TGTGCCAGCATCAACAGGAACACCGGGGAGCTGTTTTTT. Its protein is CASINRNTGELFF.

This clone was observed a few times. The V gene is TRBV28, the J gene TRBJ2-2; D tentatively fits TRBD1 or TRBD2 (7 bases each). Germline V gene lookup returns CDR1 MDHEN and CDR2 SYDVKM. This CDR3 spans 15 amino acids. The ends were cut back, 5 bases at V and 7 bases at J, with 17 bases in the middle. CDR3 nucleotides: TGTGCCAGCAGTGAGAACAGGGGAGGGATCGGGGAGCTGTTTTTT. Its protein product is CASSENRGGIGELFF.

The chain joins TRBV7-2 to TRBJ2-3; 8 bases fit TRBD2. CDR3 size: 17 residues. The V segment lost 1 base and the J segment 5 bases; nucleotides outside the gene matches: 11. Germline values: CDR1 SGHTA, CDR2 FQGNSA. CDR3 region: CASSLGPNGGAGDTQYF. The CDR3 bases are TGTGCCAGCAGCTTAGGCCCGAACGGGGGGGCGGGAGATACGCAGTATTTT.

The chain has TRBV6-5 and TRBJ2-7; a weak D match, TRBD2 (5 bases). CDR1 is MNHEY and CDR2 is SVGAGI in the germline V gene. Trimming pared 0 bases from V and 2 bases from J, leaving 11 bases between. The CDR3 length is 15 residues. The CDR3 region has the DNA TGTGCCAGCAGTTACTCGAGGGCGGGTGCCTACGAGCAGTACTTC. This encodes CASSYSRAGAYEQYF.

This clone was recorded once. V is TRBV5-1 and J is TRBJ2-1, with D possibly TRBD2 on 6 matching bases. The CDR3 is made up of 15 amino acids. Trimming took 4 bases from V and 5 from J, leaving 16 bases between them. The V gene's germline CDR1 is SGHRS and CDR2 YFSETQ. CDR3 in DNA: TGCGCCAGCAGCGCCGGCCGGGACTTAAACAATGAGCAGTTCTTC. Its protein product is CASSAGRDLNNEQFF.

This clone was seen a few times. The gene calls are TRBV6-5 and TRBJ1-3; no clear D. This CDR3 spans 14 amino acids. The V gene's germline CDR1 is MNHEY and CDR2 SVGAGI. V lost 6 bases and J 0 bases, leaving 9 bases between the germline ends. The CDR3 sequence: CASSRLSSGNTIYF. The CDR3 DNA reads TGTGCCAGCAGCAGACTGAGCTCTGGAAACACCATATATTTT.

The chain recombines TRBV6-6 with TRBJ1-1; D gene ambiguous. Trimming took off 2 bases at V and 2 bases at J, with 6 bases between the two ends. The CDR3 is 13 residues long. Germline V gene lookup returns CDR1 MNHNY and CDR2 SVGAGI (reference sequence). CDR3 bases: TGTGCCAGCAGTTACGCAACAAACACTGAAGCTTTCTTT. Protein sequence: CASSYATNTEAFF.

V usage is TRBV4-2 and J usage is TRBJ1-2; 10 bases are shared with TRBD1. Germline CDR1 reads LGHNA; CDR2 reads YNFKEQ. With 0 bases clipped from V and 8 bases from J, the junction kept 6 bases outside the gene matches. CDR3 size: 15 residues. DNA of the CDR3: TGTGCCAGCAGCCAAGAGAGACAGGGGGCGAGAGGCTACACCTTC. Translated, it gives CASSQERQGARGYTF.

The CDR3 spells CASIPGGGGNSPLHF. CDR3 DNA: TGTGCCAGCATCCCCGGGGGGGGAGGGAATTCACCCCTCCACTTT. This chain links TRBV28 with TRBJ1-6, with a tentative D call TRBD1 (5 bases). Germline V gene sequence: CDR1 MDHEN, CDR2 SYDVKM. Trimming stripped 7 bases from V and 7 bases from J, with 17 bases between. This CDR3 contains 15 residues.

The V gene is TRBV7-9, the J gene TRBJ1-1; D gene uncertain. This CDR3 is built from 15 residues. Germline V gene data show CDR1 as SEHNR and CDR2 as FQNEAQ (reference sequence). Deletions cut 2 bases from V and 1 base from J, with 11 bases between. CDR3 residues: CASSLSTGKNTEAFF. CDR3 nucleotide sequence: TGTGCCAGCAGCTTATCGACGGGGAAGAACACTGAAGCTTTCTTT.

The rearrangement uses TRBV18 and TRBJ1-5; TRBD1 aligns across 8 bases. This CDR3 has 14 residues. Germline CDR1 is KGHSH and CDR2 is LQKENI. Trimming removed 6 bases from V and 2 bases from J; junction bases left unmatched: 3. Here the CDR3 reads CASSAGQGNQPQHF. CDR3 nucleotide sequence: TGTGCCAGCTCGGCGGGACAGGGCAATCAGCCCCAGCATTTT.